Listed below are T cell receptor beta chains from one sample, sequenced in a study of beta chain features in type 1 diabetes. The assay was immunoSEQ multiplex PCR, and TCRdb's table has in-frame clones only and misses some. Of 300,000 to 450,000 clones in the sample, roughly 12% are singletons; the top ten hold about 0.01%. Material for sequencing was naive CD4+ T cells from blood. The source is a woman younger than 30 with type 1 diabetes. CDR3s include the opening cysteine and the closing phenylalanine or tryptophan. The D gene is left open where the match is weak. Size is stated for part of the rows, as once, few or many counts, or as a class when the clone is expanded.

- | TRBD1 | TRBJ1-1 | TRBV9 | TGTGCCAGCAGCTCAAGACAGGGGCACACTGAAGCTTTCTTT | CASSSRQGHTEAFF
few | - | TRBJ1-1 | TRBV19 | TGTGCCAGTAGCCCAGGGGCCCGGACTGAAGCTTTCTTT | CASSPGARTEAFF
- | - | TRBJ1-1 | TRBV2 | TGTGCCAGCAGTGTAATTGAAGCTTTCTTT | CASSVIEAFF
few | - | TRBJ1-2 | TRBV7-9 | TGTGCCAGCAGCTTAGGGTCGCGGAATGGCTACACCTTC | CASSLGSRNGYTF
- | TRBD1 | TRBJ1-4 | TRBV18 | TGTGCCAGCTCACCACGAGACAGGGGTGACGAAAAACTGTTTTTT | CASSPRDRGDEKLFF
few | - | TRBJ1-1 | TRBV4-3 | TGCGCCAGCAGCCAAGATGTACAGGGTAGTGGCACTGAAGCTTTCTTT | CASSQDVQGSGTEAFF
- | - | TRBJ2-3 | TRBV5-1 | TGCGCCAGCAGCCCGGGGTCAGATACGCAGTATTTT | CASSPGSDTQYF
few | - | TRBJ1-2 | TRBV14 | TGTGCCAGCAGCCAAGTGGCAGGGGAACACTATGGCTACACCTTC | CASSQVAGEHYGYTF
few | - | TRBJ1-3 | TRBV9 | TGTGCCAGCAGCGTAGACACGTTCTCTGGAAACACCATATATTTT | CASSVDTFSGNTIYF
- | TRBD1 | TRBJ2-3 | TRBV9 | TGTGCCAGCAGCGAAAAGGACAGGGCCTTAGATACGCAGTATTTT | CASSEKDRALDTQYF
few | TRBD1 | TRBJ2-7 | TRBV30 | TGTGCCTGGAAACGGACAGGGGTTAACGAGCAGTACTTC | CAWKRTGVNEQYF
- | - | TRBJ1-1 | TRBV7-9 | TGTGCCAGCAGCCAACAGCTGAACACTGAAGCTTTCTTT | CASSQQLNTEAFF
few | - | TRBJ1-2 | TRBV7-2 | TGTGCCAGCAGCTTAGGACCCGGACACCCACCTGGCTACACCTTC | CASSLGPGHPPGYTF
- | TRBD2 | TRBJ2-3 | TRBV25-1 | TGTGCCAGCAGACAAGCGGGACCGGGAGATACGCAGTATTTT | CASRQAGPGDTQYF
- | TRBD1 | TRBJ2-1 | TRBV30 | TGTGCCTGGGACAGGGCCTACAATGAGCAGTTCTTC | CAWDRAYNEQFF
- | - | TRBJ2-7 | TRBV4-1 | TGCGCCAGCAGCCAAGTACCAGGGATTCTACCCTACGAGCAGTACTTC | CASSQVPGILPYEQYF
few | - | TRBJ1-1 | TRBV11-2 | TGTGCCAGCAGCTTAGAACAAGTGAACACTGAAGCTTTCTTT | CASSLEQVNTEAFF
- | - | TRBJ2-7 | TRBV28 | TGTGCCAGCAGTTTAGAAGGGGTCTACGAGCAGTACTTC | CASSLEGVYEQYF
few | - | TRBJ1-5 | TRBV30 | TGTGCCTGGGGAATCCAAGGGGGAGATCAGCCCCAGCATTTT | CAWGIQGGDQPQHF
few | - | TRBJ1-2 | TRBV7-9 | TGTGCCAGCAGCCCCCTAGACTATGGCTACACCTTC | CASSPLDYGYTF
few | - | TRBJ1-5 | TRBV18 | TGTGCCAGCTCACCGACAGGTGGGACACCTAGCAATCAGCCCCAGCATTTT | CASSPTGGTPSNQPQHF
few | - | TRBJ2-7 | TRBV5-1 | TGCGCCAGCAGCTTGCCGGGGGAGAACGAGCAGTACTTC | CASSLPGENEQYF
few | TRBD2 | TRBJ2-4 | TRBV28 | TGTGCCAGCAGTCTCCTGACTAGCGGGGGGAACATTCAGTACTTC | CASSLLTSGGNIQYF
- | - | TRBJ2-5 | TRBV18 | TGTGCCAGCTCACCACCTCATGCCAGATCCGAGACCCAGTACTTC | CASSPPHARSETQYF
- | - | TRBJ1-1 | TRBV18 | TGTGCCAGCTCACCCAACGACGGGATGAACACTGAAGCTTTCTTT | CASSPNDGMNTEAFF
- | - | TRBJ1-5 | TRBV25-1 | TGTGCCAGCAGTGAGGGCCCCAGCCCCCAGCATTTT | CASSEGPSPQHF
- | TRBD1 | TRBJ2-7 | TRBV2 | TGTGCCAGCAGTGGACAGGGGCAGGAATTGAACGAGCAGTACTTC | CASSGQGQELNEQYF
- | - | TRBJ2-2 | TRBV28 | TGTGCCAGCACCCTCAACCCTAGGACAGCGAACACCGGGGAGCTGTTTTTT | CASTLNPRTANTGELFF
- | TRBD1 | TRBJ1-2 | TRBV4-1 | TGCGCCAGCAGCCAAGATTTGCGGTCGGGGACAGGGCTTCATGGCTACACCTTC | CASSQDLRSGTGLHGYTF
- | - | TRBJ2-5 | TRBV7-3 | TGTGCCAGCAGCTGGGGTGCGGGCCAAGAGACCCAGTACTTC | CASSWGAGQETQYF
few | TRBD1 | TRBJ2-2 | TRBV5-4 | TGTGCCAGCAGCCCCGGGACAGGGAACACCGGGGAGCTGTTTTTT | CASSPGTGNTGELFF
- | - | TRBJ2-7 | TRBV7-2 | TGTGCCAGCAGCTTAGGACCGCTAGGAGGCGAGCAGTACTTC | CASSLGPLGGEQYF
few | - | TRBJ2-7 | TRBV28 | TGCCTGGACATGTCTTACGAGCAGTACTTC | CLDMSYEQYF
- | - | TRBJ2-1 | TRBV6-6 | TGTGCCAGCAAATTGGCGGAGGGTGAGCAGTTCTTC | CASKLAEGEQFF
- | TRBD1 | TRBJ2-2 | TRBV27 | TGTGCCAGCAGTTCTGGACAGGGCGGCGGGGAGCTGTTTTTT | CASSSGQGGGELFF
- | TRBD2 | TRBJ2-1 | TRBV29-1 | TGCAGCGTGATGCCCAGACTAGCGGTCCGCCAGGAGCAGTTCTTC | CSVMPRLAVRQEQFF
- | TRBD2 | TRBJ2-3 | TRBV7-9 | TGTGCCAGCAGCCCACGGGTGCGACTAGCGGGGATCACAGATACGCAGTATTTT | CASSPRVRLAGITDTQYF
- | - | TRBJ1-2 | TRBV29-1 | TGCAGCGTTGGTCCAGACTATGGCTACACCTTC | CSVGPDYGYTF
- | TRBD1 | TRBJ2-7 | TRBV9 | TGTGCCAGCAGCCCCCAGGACGGGACAGGGTCCTACGAGCAGTACTTC | CASSPQDGTGSYEQYF